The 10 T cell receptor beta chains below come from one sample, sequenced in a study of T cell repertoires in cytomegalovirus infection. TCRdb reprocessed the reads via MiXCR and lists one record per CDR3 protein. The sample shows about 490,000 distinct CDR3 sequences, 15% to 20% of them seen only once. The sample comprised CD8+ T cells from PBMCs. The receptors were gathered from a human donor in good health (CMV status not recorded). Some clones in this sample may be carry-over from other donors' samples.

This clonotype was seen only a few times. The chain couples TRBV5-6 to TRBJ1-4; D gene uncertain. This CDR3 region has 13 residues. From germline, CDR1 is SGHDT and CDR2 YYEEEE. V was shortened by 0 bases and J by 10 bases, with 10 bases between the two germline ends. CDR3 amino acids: CASSLEAVGKLFF. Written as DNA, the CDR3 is TGTGCCAGCAGCTTGGAAGCGGTGGGAAAACTGTTTTTT.

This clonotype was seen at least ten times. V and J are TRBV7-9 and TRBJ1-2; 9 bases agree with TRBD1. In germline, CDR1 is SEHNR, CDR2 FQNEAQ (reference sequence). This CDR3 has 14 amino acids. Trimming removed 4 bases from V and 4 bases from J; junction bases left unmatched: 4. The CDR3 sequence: CASSSTGGAYGYTF. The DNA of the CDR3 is TGTGCCAGCAGCTCGACAGGGGGGGCCTATGGCTACACCTTC.

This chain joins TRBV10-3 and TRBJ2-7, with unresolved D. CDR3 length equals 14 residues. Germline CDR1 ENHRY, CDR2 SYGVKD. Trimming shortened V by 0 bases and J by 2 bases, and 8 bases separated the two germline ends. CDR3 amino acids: CAISESSDPYEQYF. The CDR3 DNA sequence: TGTGCCATCAGTGAGTCGTCGGATCCCTACGAGCAGTACTTC.

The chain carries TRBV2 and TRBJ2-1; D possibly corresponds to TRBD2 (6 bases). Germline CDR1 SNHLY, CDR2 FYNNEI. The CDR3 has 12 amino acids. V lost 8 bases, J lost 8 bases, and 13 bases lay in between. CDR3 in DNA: TGTGCCAGCGGCGGGACTTTTGATGAGCAGTTCTTC. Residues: CASGGTFDEQFF.

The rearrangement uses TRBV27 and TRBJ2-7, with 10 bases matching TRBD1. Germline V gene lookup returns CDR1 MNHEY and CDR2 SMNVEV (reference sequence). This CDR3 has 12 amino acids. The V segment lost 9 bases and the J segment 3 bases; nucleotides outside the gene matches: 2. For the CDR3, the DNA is TGTGCCAGTGGGACAGGGGTCTACGAGCAGTACTTC. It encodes CASGTGVYEQYF.

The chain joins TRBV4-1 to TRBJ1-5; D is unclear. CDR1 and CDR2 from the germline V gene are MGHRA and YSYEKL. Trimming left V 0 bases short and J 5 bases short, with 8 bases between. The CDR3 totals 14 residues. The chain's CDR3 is CASSQDSSYQPQHF. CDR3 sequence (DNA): TGCGCCAGCAGCCAAGATTCCAGCTATCAGCCCCAGCATTTT.

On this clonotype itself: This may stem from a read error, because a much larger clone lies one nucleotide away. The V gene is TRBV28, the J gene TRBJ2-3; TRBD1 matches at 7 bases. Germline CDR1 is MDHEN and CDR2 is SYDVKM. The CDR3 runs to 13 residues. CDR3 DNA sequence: TGTGCCTGCAGTCGGAACAGGGGAAATACGCAGTATTTT. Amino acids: CACSRNRGNTQYF.

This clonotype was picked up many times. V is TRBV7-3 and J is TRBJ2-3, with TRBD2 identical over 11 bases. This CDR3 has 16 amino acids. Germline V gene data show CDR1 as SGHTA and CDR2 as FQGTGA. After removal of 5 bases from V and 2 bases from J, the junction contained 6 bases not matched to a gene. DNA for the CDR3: TGTGCCAGCAGCCCTACTAGCGGGGGCTCCACAGATACGCAGTATTTT. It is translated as CASSPTSGGSTDTQYF.

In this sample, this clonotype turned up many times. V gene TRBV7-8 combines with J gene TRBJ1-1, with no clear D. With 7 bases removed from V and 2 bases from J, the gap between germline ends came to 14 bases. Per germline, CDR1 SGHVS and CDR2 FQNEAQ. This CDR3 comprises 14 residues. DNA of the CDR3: TGTGCCAGCATCCCCCAGGAAACCAACACTGAAGCTTTCTTT. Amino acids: CASIPQETNTEAFF.

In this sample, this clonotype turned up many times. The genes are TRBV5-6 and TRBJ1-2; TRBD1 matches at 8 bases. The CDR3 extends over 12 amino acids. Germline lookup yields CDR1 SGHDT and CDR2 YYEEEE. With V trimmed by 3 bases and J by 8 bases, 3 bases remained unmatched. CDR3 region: CASSSRGHGYTF. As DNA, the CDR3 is TGTGCCAGCAGCTCCAGGGGGCACGGCTACACCTTC.